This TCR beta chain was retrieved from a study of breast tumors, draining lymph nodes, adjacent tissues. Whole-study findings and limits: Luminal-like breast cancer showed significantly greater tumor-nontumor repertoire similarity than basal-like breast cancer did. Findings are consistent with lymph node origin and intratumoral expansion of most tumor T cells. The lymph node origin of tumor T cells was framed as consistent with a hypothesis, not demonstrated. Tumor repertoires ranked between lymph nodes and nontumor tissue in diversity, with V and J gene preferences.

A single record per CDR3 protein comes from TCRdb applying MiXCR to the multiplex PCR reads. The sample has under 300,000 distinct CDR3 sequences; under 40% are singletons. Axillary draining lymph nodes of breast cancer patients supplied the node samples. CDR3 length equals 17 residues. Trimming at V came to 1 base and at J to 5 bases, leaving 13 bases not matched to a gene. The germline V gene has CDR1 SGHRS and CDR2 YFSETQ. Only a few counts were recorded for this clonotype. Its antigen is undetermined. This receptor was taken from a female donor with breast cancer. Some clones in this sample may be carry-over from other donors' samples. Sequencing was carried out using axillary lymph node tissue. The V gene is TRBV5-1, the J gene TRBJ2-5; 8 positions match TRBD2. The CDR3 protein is CASSLIPGTRGMETQYF. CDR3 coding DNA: TGCGCCAGCAGCTTGATCCCAGGGACTAGGGGTATGGAGACCCAGTACTTC. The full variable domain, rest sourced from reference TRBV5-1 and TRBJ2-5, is KAGVTQTPRYLIKTRGQQVTLSCSPISGHRSVSWYQQTPGQGLQFLFEYFSETQRNKGNFPGRFSGRQFSNSRSEMNVSTLELGDSALYLCASSLIPGTRGMETQYFGPGTRLLVL.